This record looks at one TCR beta chain sequence and its context. Libraries were prepared by immunoSEQ multiplex PCR; TCRdb keeps only in-frame clonotypes and omits some of them. The sample has 88,000 or so clones; 85% to 90% are singletons. The germline V gene has CDR1 MGHRA and CDR2 YSYEKL. This CDR3 contains 17 residues. V was clipped by 3 bases and J by 0 bases, with 17 bases between them. This sample is drawn from a study of blood T cell repertoires in COVID-19. Study-wide background: Sample material is recorded as cDNA or gDNA derived from T cells, B-cell-depleted T cells, or PBMCs.

J is TRBJ1-1 and V is TRBV4-1; maybe TRBD1 (5 bases). This receptor was obtained from a woman between 50 and 59 years old with acute COVID-19. The sequenced material came from PBMCs or T cells enriched from blood (not recorded which). The CDR3 sequence: CASSHRQRSNMNTEAFF. The CDR3 coding sequence is TGCGCCAGCAGCCATAGACAGCGCAGTAATATGAACACTGAAGCTTTCTTT.